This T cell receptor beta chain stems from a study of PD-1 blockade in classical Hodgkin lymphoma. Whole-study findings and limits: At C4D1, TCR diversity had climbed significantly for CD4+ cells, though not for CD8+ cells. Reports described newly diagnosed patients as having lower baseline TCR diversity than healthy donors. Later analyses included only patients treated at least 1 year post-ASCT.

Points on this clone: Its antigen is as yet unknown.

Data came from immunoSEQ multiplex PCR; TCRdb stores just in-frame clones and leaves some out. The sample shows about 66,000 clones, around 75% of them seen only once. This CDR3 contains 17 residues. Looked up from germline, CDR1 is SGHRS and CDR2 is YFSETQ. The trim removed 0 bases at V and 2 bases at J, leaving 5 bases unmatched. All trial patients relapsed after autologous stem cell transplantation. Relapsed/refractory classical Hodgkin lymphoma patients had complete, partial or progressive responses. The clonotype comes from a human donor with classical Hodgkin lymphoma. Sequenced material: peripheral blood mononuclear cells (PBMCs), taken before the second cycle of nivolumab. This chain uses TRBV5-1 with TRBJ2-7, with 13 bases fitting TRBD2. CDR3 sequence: CASSLAGTSGVPYEQYF. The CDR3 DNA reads TGCGCCAGCAGCTTGGCCGGGACTAGCGGGGTCCCCTACGAGCAGTACTTC.